The clone carrying this T cell receptor (beta chain) was recorded once. Germline V gene sequence: CDR1 SGHRS, CDR2 YFSETQ. This CDR3 has 15 residues. Trimming took 4 bases from V and 3 from J, leaving 13 bases between them. The data are from a study of blood T cell repertoires in COVID-19. Using immunoSEQ multiplex PCR, the repertoire was profiled, and TCRdb retains in-frame clones only, with some absent. Of a few hundred thousand clones listed, over 80% are singletons. The sample consisted of peripheral blood. This TCR came from a woman in her twenties or thirties with COVID-19, enrolled during active disease. The chain employs TRBV5-1 and TRBJ1-4; no reliable D call. CDR3 DNA sequence: TGCGCCAGCAGCCCGGACGGCGGGGCTAATGAAAAACTGTTTTTT. Translation gives CASSPDGGANEKLFF.